These 11 T cell receptor beta chains originate from one sample sequenced in a study of T cell repertoires in cytomegalovirus infection. Antigens for these TCRs are unknown. TCRdb independently ran MiXCR on the reads; one entry per CDR3 protein. The profile shows hundreds of thousands of distinct CDR3 sequences, 30% to 40% of them singletons. The sequences come from cultured CD8+ T cells from PBMCs, collected from culture after CMV antigen stimulation. These receptors all stem from a human donor in good health (CMV status not recorded). Some clones in this sample may be carry-over from other donors' samples.

The chain links TRBV27 to TRBJ1-2; 7 bases map to TRBD1. The ends lost 4 bases at V and 6 bases at J; junction bases unmatched: 8. CDR3 length: 14 amino acids. The germline gives CDR1 MNHEY, CDR2 SMNVEV (reference sequence). The CDR3 DNA reads as TGTGCCAGCAGTTATACAGGGGCCCTCGATGGCTACACCTTC. Translated: CASSYTGALDGYTF.

This rearrangement joins TRBV12-5 to TRBJ1-2; D gene unclear. The CDR3 totals 11 residues. Trimming removed 3 bases at V and 4 bases at J, with 3 bases between. Germline values: CDR1 LGHNT, CDR2 FRNRAP. CDR3 DNA: TGTGCTAGTGGTTTAGTCTATGGCTACACCTTC. Encoded protein: CASGLVYGYTF. Full variable domain (outside the CDR3, taken from reference TRBV12-5 and TRBJ1-2): DARVTQTPRHKVTEMGQEVTMRCQPILGHNTVFWYRQTMMQGLELLAYFRNRAPLDDSGMPKDRFSAEMPDATLATLKIQPSEPRDSAVYFCASGLVYGYTFGSGTRLTVV.

The chain recombines TRBV29-1 with TRBJ1-2; a weak D match, TRBD1 (6 bases). The length of the CDR3 is 15 residues. Looked up from germline, CDR1 is SQVTM and CDR2 is ANQGSEA. V shed 4 bases and J shed 0 bases, with 15 bases lying between them. CDR3 sequence (DNA): TGCAGCGTTGCCAGGGCCGGGGGCCCTAACTATGGCTACACCTTC. It is translated as CSVARAGGPNYGYTF. The entire variable domain, with the rest obtained from reference TRBV29-1 and TRBJ1-2, is as follows: SAVISQKPSRDICQRGTSLTIQCQVDSQVTMMFWYRQQPGQSLTLIATANQGSEATYESGFVIDKFPISRPNLTFSTLTVSNMSPEDSSIYLCSVARAGGPNYGYTFGSGTRLTVV.

This clonotype appeared many times. J is TRBJ1-1 and V is TRBV7-6; D is unresolved. The CDR3 is made up of 16 amino acids. Trimming shortened V by 3 bases and J by 2 bases, and 16 bases separated the two germline ends. In germline, CDR1 is SGHVS, CDR2 FNYEAQ. The CDR3 spells CASSLRGNGLNTEAFF. The CDR3 bases are TGTGCCAGCAGCTTGCGTGGTAACGGTCTTAACACTGAAGCTTTCTTT.

J is TRBJ2-5 and V is TRBV6-2 or TRBV6-3; D is undetermined. The germline CDR1 and CDR2 sequences are MNHEY and SVGEGT. This CDR3 comprises 11 residues. Trimming removed 7 bases from V and 12 bases from J, with 15 bases in between. The DNA for the CDR3 is TGTGCCAGCACCTCCTGGGGTTGGGAGTACTTC. Translation gives CASTSWGWEYF.

This clonotype came up many times. V usage is TRBV7-9 and J usage is TRBJ2-1; 8 bases agree with TRBD1. The CDR3 runs 15 residues. J was trimmed by 7 bases and V by 3 bases; bases with no gene match: 8. From germline, CDR1 is SEHNR and CDR2 FQNEAQ (reference sequence). The CDR3 is CASSFKDRERNEQFF. The CDR3 DNA sequence: TGTGCCAGCAGCTTTAAGGACAGGGAGAGAAATGAGCAGTTCTTC.

This clonotype has a handful of counts. The rearrangement links TRBV6-8 to TRBJ2-2; D perhaps matches TRBD2 (6 bases). The CDR3 totals 12 residues. V lost 11 bases to trimming and J lost 4 bases, with 11 bases between them. CDR1 and CDR2 from the germline V gene are MNHGY and SAAAGT. CDR3 coding DNA: TGTGCCGCGGGGTTAAGCACCGGGGAGCTGTTTTTT. Protein: CAAGLSTGELFF.

The chain combines TRBV4-3 with TRBJ1-3, with D tentatively TRBD1 (5 bases). CDR3 size: 16 residues. CDR1 and CDR2 from the germline V gene are LGHNA and YSLEER. Trimming took 1 base from V and 0 from J, leaving 10 bases between them. This CDR3 is CASSQAGANSGNTIYF. The DNA for the CDR3 is TGCGCCAGCAGCCAAGCCGGGGCGAACTCTGGAAACACCATATATTTT.

This clonotype appeared many times. The chain couples TRBV7-8 to TRBJ2-1; tentatively, D is TRBD1 (6 bases). V was cut by 1 base and J by 4 bases, with 11 bases left in between. Germline V gives CDR1 SGHVS, CDR2 FQNEAQ. The CDR3 is 15 residues long. DNA of the CDR3: TGTGCCAGCAGCTTAGTGGGGGCCCTATACAATGAGCAGTTCTTC. Encoded protein: CASSLVGALYNEQFF.

This chain uses TRBV12-3 or TRBV12-4 with TRBJ2-1; D possibly corresponds to TRBD2 (6 bases). The CDR3 is made up of 12 amino acids. V lost 6 bases and J lost 6, with 9 bases in between. CDR3 sequence: CASRFGGNEQFF. In nucleotides, the CDR3 is TGTGCCAGCAGGTTCGGGGGCAATGAGCAGTTCTTC.

The chain has TRBV3-1 and TRBJ2-1; D assignment may be TRBD1 or TRBD2 (6 bases each). The V gene lost 3 bases and the J gene lost 3 bases, with 24 bases spanning the gap. The CDR3 spans 19 residues. CDR1 is LGHDT and CDR2 is YNNKEL in the germline V gene (reference sequence). Here the CDR3 DNA reads TGTGCCAGCAGCCACCCTCCGGGGTGGGGGGCCCCAAGCTACAATGAGCAGTTCTTC. It specifies CASSHPPGWGAPSYNEQFF.